The present T cell receptor beta chain was sequenced within a study of cytomegalovirus exposure and HLA in healthy donors. General study findings and limits: TCR beta chain V- and J-gene trimming was linked, in a later analysis, to a missense variant in DCLRE1C. A later analysis reportedly found that, within productive TCRs, an Asian-associated ancestry cluster had fewer N-insertions than the mean observed across the approximately 690 donors.

Amplification used 60 Vbeta primers and 13 Jbeta primers. Only in-frame clones appear in the TCRdb table, and some are missing; sequencing was by immunoSEQ multiplex PCR. The data hold about 130,000 clones, with approximately 80% observed a single time. In the case of this clone: The antigen remains undetermined.

Per the germline V gene, CDR1 is SGHDT and CDR2 is YYEEEE. V was trimmed by 0 bases and J by 7 bases, leaving 13 bases between them. The CDR3 has 15 amino acids. The sequence was obtained from a man aged 35 to 55 in good health and CMV-seronegative. The J gene is TRBJ1-4, the V gene TRBV5-6, with a weak D call TRBD1 (5 bases). Specimen: PBMCs. Written as DNA, the CDR3 is TGTGCCAGCAGCTTGGCCAGGGAGGGATCTGAAAAACTGTTTTTT. Protein sequence: CASSLAREGSEKLFF. Together with reference TRBV5-6 and TRBJ1-4, the CDR3 gives the full variable domain: DAGVTQSPTHLIKTRGQQVTLRCSPKSGHDTVSWYQQALGQGPQFIFQYYEEEERQRGNFPDRFSGHQFPNYSSELNVNALLLGDSALYLCASSLAREGSEKLFFGSGTQLSVL.